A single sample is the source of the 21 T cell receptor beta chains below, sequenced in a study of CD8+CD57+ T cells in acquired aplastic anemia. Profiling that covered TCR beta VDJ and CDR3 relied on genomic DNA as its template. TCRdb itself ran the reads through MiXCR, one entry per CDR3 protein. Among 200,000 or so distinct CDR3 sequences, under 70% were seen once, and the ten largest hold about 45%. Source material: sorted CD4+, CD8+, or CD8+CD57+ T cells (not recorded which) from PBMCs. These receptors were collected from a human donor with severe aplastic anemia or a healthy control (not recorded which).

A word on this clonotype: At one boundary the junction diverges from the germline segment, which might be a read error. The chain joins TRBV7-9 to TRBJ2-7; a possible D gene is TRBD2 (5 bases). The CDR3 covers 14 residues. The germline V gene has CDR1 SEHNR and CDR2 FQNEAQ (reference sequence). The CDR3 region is CASSLAGPRSERYF. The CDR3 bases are TGTGCCAGCAGCTTAGCAGGACCTCGTAGCGAGCGGTACTTC. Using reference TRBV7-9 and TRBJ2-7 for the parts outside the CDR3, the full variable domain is DTGVSQNPRHKITKRGQNVTFRCDPISEHNRLYWYRQTLGQGPEFLTYFQNEAQLEKSRLLSDRFSAERPKGSFSTLEIQRTEQGDSAMYLCASSLAGPRSERYFGPGTRLTVT.

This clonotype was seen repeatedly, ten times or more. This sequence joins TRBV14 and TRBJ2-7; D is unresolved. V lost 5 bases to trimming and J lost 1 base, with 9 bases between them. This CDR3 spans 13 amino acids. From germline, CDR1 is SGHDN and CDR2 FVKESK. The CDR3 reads CASSIGQSYEQYF. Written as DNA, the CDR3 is TGTGCCAGCAGCATAGGTCAATCCTACGAGCAGTACTTC. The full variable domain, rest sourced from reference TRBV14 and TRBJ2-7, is EAGVTQFPSHSVIEKGQTVTLRCDPISGHDNLYWYRRVMGKEIKFLLHFVKESKQDESGMPNNRFLAERTGGTYSTLKVQPAELEDSGVYFCASSIGQSYEQYFGPGTRLTVT.

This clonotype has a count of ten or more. The CDR3 DNA reads as TGTGCCAGCAGCTTACAGGGGGGCCAGGAAAAACTGTTTTTT. Its protein product is CASSLQGGQEKLFF. This chain uses TRBV7-8 with TRBJ1-4, with 7 nucleotides matching TRBD1. Germline V gene lookup returns CDR1 SGHVS and CDR2 FQNEAQ. J was trimmed by 8 bases and V by 2 bases; bases with no gene match: 5. The CDR3 consists of 14 residues.

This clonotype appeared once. The CDR3 bases are TGCAGTCCGGAGAGCCACAATGAGCAGTATTTT. It encodes CSPESHNEQYF. The chain combines TRBV20-1 with TRBJ2-3; no definite D call. CDR3 length: 11 residues. Germline lookup yields CDR1 DFQATT and CDR2 SNEGSKA (reference sequence). Deletions cut 8 bases from V and 11 bases from J, with 17 bases between.

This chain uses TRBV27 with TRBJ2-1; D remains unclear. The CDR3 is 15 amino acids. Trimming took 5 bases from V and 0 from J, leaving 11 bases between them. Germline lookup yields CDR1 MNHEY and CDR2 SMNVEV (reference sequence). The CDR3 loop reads CASSPPISSYNEQFF. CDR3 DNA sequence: TGTGCCAGCAGTCCACCAATTAGCTCCTACAATGAGCAGTTCTTC.

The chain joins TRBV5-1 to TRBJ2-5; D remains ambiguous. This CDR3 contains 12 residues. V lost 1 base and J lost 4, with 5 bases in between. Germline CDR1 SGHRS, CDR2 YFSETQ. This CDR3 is CASSLWGETQYF. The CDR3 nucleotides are TGCGCCAGCAGCTTGTGGGGAGAGACCCAGTACTTC.

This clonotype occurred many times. CDR3 sequence: CASSDGEVNEKLFF. The CDR3 DNA reads TGTGCCAGCAGCGACGGGGAGGTAAATGAAAAACTGTTTTTT. The chain employs TRBV13 and TRBJ1-4, with D unresolved. V gave up 5 bases and J gave up 5 bases, with 12 bases separating them. The CDR3 totals 14 residues. Germline CDR1 reads PRHDT; CDR2 reads FYEKMQ (reference sequence).

CDR3 bases: TGTGCCAGCAGCAGGGAGAATTTCTACGAGCAGTACTTC. It is translated as CASSRENFYEQYF. The chain combines TRBV7-9 with TRBJ2-5; a weak D match, TRBD2 (5 bases). Near its end, the DNA agrees better with TRBJ2-7, so the J call may be wrong. Germline assignment: CDR1 SEHNR and CDR2 FQNEAQ (reference sequence). The CDR3 extends over 13 amino acids.

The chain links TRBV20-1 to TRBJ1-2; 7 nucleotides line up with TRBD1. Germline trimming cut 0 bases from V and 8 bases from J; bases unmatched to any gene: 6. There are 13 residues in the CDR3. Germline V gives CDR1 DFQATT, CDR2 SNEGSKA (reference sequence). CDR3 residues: CSAREGNRGGYTF. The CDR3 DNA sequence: TGCAGTGCTAGAGAAGGGAACAGGGGCGGCTACACCTTC.

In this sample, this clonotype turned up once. The CDR3 protein is CSAPVRGGTDTQYF. Written as DNA, the CDR3 is TGCAGTGCTCCCGTGCGGGGGGGCACAGATACGCAGTATTTT. This chain joins TRBV29-1 and TRBJ2-3; TRBD2 matches 8 bases. This CDR3 region has 14 residues. Germline V gene data show CDR1 as SQVTM and CDR2 as ANQGSEA.

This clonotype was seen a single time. This CDR3 reads CSALTTDSSTEKLFF. The CDR3 bases are TGCAGTGCTCTAACTACCGACTCATCCACTGAAAAACTGTTTTTT. The chain has TRBV20-1 and TRBJ1-4; D is unclear. Trimming pared 5 bases from V and 7 bases from J, leaving 20 bases between. CDR3 length: 15 residues. Germline CDR1 reads DFQATT; CDR2 reads SNEGSKA (reference sequence).

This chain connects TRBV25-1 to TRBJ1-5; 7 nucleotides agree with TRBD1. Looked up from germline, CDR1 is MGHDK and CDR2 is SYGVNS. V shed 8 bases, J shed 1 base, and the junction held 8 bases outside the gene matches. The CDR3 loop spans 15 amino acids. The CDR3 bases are TGTGCCAGCCTTCAGACAGGGATGAGCAATCAGCCCCAGCATTTT. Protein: CASLQTGMSNQPQHF.

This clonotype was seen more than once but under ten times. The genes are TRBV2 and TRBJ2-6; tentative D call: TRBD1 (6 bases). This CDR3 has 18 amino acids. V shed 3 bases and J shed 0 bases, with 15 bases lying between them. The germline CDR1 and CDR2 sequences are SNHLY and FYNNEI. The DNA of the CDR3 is TGTGCCAGCAGTGAGGGTGGCAGGGGCCTCTCTGGGGCCAACGTCCTGACTTTC. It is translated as CASSEGGRGLSGANVLTF.

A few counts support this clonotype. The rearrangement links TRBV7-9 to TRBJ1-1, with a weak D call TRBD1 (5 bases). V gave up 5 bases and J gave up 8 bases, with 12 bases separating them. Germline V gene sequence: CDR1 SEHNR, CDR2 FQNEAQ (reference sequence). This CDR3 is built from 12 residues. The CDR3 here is CASSLDSFEAFF. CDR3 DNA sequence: TGTGCCAGCAGCCTAGACAGCTTCGAAGCTTTCTTT.

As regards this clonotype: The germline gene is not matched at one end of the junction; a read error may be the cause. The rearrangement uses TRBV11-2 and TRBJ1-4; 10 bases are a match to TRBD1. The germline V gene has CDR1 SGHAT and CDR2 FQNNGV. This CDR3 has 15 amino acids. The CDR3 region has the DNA TGTACCAGCAGCTTCCGGACAGGGGGAAGTGAAAAACTGTTTTTT. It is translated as CTSSFRTGGSEKLFF.

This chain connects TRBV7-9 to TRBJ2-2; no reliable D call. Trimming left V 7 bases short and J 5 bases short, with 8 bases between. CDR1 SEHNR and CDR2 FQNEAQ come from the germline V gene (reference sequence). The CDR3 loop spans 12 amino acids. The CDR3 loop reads CASKRPTGELFF. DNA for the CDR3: TGTGCCAGCAAGAGACCAACCGGGGAGCTGTTTTTT.

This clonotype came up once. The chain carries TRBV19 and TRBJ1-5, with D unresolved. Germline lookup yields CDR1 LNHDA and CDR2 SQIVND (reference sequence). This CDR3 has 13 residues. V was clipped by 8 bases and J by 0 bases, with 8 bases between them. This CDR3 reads CASRVGSNQPQHF. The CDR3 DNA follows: TGTGCCAGTCGGGTGGGTAGCAATCAGCCCCAGCATTTT.

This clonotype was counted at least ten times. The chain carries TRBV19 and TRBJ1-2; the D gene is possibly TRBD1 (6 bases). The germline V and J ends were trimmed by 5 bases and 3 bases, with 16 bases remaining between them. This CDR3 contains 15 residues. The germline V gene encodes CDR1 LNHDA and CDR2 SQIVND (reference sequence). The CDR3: CASSPGRGLYYGYTF. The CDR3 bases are TGTGCCAGTAGTCCCGGTAGGGGGTTGTACTATGGCTACACCTTC.

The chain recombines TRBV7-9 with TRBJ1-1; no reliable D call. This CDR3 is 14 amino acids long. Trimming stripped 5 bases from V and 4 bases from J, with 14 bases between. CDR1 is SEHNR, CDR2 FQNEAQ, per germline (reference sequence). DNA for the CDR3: TGTGCCAGCAGCCCCGCTTTGGGCGTCACTGAAGCTTTCTTT. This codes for CASSPALGVTEAFF.

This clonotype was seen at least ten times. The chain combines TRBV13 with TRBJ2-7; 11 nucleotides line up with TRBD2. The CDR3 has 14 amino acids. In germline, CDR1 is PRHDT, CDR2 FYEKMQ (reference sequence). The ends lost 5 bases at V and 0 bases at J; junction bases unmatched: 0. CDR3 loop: CASSGLAGSYEQYF. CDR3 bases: TGTGCCAGCAGCGGACTAGCGGGCTCCTACGAGCAGTACTTC.

The CDR3 sequence is CASSLAQTPSGELFF. For the CDR3, the DNA is TGTGCCAGCAGCTTAGCGCAAACACCTTCGGGGGAGCTGTTTTTT. The rearrangement joins TRBV7-3 to TRBJ2-2; no definite D call. CDR3 length equals 15 residues. V lost 2 bases and J 8 bases, leaving 15 bases between the germline ends. Germline lookup yields CDR1 SGHTA and CDR2 FQGTGA.